This T cell receptor beta chain was captured by sequencing in a study of regulatory T cells in long-lasting Graves disease. General observations from the study: Small sample size may have lowered accuracy.

The sample holds one count of this clonotype. Antigen: not known. This may stem from a read error, because a much larger clone lies one nucleotide away. In building TCR beta libraries, iRepertoire HTBI primers were used together with Arm-PCR of CDR3 regions. TCRdb fed the multiplex PCR reads into MiXCR, producing one record per CDR3 protein. The data contain roughly 420,000 distinct CDR3 sequences, 11% to 15% of them singletons. The CDR3 totals 12 residues. Germline loops: CDR1 SGHKS, CDR2 YYEKEE (reference sequence). The time point is: newly diagnosed GD, antithyroid drugs for less than 3 months. PBMCs were the source of the RNA used for TCR sequencing. Patients with Graves' disease were diagnosed by American Thyroid Association guidelines. The same specimen was also included in a second study, on T cells in Graves' hyperthyroidism and ophthalmopathy.

The specimen was peripheral blood mononuclear cells (PBMCs), collected at new diagnosis, from a patient treated with antithyroid drugs. This chain uses TRBV5-5 with TRBJ2-1, with D hard to call. TRBJ2-3 matches the DNA end more closely, so the J call is doubtful. The receptor's source is a woman between 50 and 59 years old with Graves disease. The CDR3 here is CASNFPQDRQYF. In DNA form, the CDR3 reads TGTGCCAGCAACTTCCCTCAGGACCGGCAGTATTTT.